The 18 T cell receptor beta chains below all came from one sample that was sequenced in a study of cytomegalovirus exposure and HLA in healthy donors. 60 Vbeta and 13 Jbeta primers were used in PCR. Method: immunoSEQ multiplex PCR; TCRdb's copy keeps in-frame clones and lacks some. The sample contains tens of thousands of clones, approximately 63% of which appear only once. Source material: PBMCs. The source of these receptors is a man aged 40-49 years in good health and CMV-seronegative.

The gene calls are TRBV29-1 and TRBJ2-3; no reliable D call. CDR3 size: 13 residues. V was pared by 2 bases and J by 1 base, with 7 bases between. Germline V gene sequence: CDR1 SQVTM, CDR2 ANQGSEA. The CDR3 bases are TGCAGCGTTGAATCCTACGGCACAGATACGCAGTATTTT. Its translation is CSVESYGTDTQYF.

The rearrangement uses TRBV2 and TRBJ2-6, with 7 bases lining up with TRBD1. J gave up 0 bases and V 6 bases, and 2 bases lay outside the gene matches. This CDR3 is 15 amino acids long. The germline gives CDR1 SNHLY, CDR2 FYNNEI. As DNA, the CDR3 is TGTGCCAGCAGCGGGACAGCCTCTGGGGCCAACGTCCTGACTTTC. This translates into CASSGTASGANVLTF.

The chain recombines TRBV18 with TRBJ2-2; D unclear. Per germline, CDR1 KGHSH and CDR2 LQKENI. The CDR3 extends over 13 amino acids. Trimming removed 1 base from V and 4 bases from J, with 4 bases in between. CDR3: CASSPLSTGELFF. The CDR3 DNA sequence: TGTGCCAGCTCACCACTCAGCACCGGGGAGCTGTTTTTT. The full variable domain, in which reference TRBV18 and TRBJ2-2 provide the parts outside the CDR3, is NAGVMQNPRHLVRRRGQEARLRCSPMKGHSHVYWYRQLPEEGLKFMVYLQKENIIDESGMPKERFSAEFPKEGPSILRIQQVVRGDSAAYFCASSPLSTGELFFGEGSRLTVL.

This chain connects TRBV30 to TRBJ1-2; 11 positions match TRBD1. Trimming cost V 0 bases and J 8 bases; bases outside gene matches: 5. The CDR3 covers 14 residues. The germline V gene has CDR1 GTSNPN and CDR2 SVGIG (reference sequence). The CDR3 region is CAWSVGTGGHGYTF. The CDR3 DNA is TGTGCCTGGAGTGTGGGGACAGGGGGTCACGGCTACACCTTC.

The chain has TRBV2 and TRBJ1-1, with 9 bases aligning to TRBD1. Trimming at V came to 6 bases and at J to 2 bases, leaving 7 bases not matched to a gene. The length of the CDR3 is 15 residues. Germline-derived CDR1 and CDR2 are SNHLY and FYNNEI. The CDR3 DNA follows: TGTGCCAGCAGGTTGGACAGGGGACTCAACACTGAAGCTTTCTTT. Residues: CASRLDRGLNTEAFF.

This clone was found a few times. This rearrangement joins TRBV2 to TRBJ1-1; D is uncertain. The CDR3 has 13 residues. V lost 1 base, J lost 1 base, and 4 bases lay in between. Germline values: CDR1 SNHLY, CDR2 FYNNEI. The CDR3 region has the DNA TGTGCCAGCAGTGAAGGGCCGAACACTGAAGCTTTCTTT. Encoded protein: CASSEGPNTEAFF.

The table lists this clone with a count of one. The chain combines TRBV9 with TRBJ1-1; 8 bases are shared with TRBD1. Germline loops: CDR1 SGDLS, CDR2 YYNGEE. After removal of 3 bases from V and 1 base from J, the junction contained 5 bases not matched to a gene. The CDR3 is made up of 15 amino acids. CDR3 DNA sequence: TGTGCCAGCAGCGCCGCCGGGACAGGGAACACTGAAGCTTTCTTT. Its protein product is CASSAAGTGNTEAFF. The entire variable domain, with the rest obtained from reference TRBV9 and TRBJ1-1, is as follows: DSGVTQTPKHLITATGQRVTLRCSPRSGDLSVYWYQQSLDQGLQFLIQYYNGEERAKGNILERFSAQQFPDLHSELNLSSLELGDSALYFCASSAAGTGNTEAFFGQGTRLTVV.

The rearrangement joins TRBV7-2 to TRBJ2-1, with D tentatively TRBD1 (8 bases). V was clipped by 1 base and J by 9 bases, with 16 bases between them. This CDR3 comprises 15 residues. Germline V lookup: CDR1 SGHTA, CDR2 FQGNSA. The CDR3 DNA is TGTGCCAGCAGCTTAGTCGCAGGGGGCGGGGGTGAGCAGTTCTTC. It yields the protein CASSLVAGGGGEQFF.

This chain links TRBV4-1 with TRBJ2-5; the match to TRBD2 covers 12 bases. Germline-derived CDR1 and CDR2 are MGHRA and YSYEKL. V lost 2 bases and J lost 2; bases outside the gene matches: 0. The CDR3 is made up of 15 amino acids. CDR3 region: CASSQLAGGQETQYF. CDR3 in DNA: TGCGCCAGCAGCCAACTAGCGGGGGGGCAAGAGACCCAGTACTTC.

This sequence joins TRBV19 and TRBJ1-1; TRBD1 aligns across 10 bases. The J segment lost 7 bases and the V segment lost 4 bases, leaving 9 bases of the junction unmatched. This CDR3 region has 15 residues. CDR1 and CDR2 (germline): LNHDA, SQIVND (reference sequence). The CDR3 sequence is CASSTQTGGTDEAFF. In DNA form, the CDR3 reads TGTGCCAGTAGTACCCAGACAGGGGGCACGGATGAAGCTTTCTTT.

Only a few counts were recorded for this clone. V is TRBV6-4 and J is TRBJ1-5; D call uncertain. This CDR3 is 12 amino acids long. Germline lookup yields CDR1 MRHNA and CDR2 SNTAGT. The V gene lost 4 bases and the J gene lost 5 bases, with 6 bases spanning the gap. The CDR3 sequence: CASSGLDQPQHF. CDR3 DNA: TGTGCCAGCAGTGGACTTGATCAGCCCCAGCATTTT.

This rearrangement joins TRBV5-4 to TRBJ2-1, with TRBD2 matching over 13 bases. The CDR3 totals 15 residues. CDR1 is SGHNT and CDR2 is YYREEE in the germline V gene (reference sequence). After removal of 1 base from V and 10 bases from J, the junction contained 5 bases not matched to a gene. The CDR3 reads CASSLIQGLAGEQFF. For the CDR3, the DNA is TGTGCCAGCAGCTTGATCCAGGGACTAGCGGGGGAGCAGTTCTTC.

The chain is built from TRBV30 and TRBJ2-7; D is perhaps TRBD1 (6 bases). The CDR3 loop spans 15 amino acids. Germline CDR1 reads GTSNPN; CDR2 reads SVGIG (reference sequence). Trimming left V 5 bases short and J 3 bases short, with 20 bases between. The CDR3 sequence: CAWDLAGQRNYEQYF. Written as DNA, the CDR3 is TGTGCCTGGGACCTTGCCGGACAGCGGAACTACGAGCAGTACTTC.

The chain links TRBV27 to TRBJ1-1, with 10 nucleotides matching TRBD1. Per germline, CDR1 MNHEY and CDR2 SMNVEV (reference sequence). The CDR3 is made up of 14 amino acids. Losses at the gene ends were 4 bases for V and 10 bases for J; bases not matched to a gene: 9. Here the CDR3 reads CASSSTSGQGPAFF. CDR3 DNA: TGTGCCAGCAGTTCCACGTCGGGACAGGGGCCAGCTTTCTTT.

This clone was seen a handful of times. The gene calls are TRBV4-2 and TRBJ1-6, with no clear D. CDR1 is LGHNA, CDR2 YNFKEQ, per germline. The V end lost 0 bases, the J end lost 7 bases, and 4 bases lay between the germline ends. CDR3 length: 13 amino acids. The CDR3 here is CASSQEQNSPLHF. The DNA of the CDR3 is TGTGCCAGCAGCCAAGAACAGAATTCACCCCTCCACTTT.

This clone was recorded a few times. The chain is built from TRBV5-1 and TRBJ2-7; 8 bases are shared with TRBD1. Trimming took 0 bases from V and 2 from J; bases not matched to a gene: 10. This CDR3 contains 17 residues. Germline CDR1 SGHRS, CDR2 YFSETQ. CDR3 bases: TGCGCCAGCAGCTTGGTTTTCGAGACAGGGGTAACCTACGAGCAGTACTTC. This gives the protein CASSLVFETGVTYEQYF.

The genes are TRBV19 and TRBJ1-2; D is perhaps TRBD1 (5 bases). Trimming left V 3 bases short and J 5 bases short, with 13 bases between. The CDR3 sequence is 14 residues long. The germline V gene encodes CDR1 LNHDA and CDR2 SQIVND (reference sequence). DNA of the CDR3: TGTGCCAGTAGTATCGAAGGGGTAGGGTATGGCTACACCTTC. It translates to CASSIEGVGYGYTF.

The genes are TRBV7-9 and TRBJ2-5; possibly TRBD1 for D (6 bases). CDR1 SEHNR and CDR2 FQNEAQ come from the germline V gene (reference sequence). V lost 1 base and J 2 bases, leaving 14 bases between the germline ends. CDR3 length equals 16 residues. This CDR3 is CASSLVADSLQETQYF. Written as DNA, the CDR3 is TGTGCCAGCAGCTTAGTCGCGGACAGTCTACAAGAGACCCAGTACTTC.